This is a list of T cell receptor beta chains from one sample in a study of CD4 T cells in relation to SARS-CoV-2 and coronaviruses. Sequencing was performed with immunoSEQ multiplex PCR; in TCRdb, only in-frame clones are kept and a portion is missing. The sample lists 60,000 to 85,000 clones; over 85% were seen once. Sequencing was carried out using naive CD4+ T cells from PBMCs. Receptor source: a human donor in good health. CDR3s leave out the opening cysteine and the closing phenylalanine or tryptophan. Fields, in order: V gene, D gene, CDR3 protein. A D gene is named only where the DNA matches it firmly.

v_call: TRBV20-1; d_call: .; cdr3_aa: SASPDRRPGTQY
v_call: TRBV3-1/TRBV3-2; d_call: .; cdr3_aa: ASSQEPGTHNEQF
v_call: TRBV30; d_call: TRBD2; cdr3_aa: AWSGRTRGWGSEQF
v_call: TRBV12-3/TRBV12-4; d_call: .; cdr3_aa: ASSTRGVYGYT
v_call: TRBV28; d_call: .; cdr3_aa: ASSFKRQYGYT
v_call: TRBV27; d_call: .; cdr3_aa: ASSPQARAPLSGANVLT
v_call: TRBV7-8; d_call: .; cdr3_aa: ASSLQRSSYEQY
v_call: TRBV5-1; d_call: .; cdr3_aa: ASSFNRVYEQY
v_call: TRBV7-2; d_call: .; cdr3_aa: ASSLDRTEETQY
v_call: TRBV4-1; d_call: .; cdr3_aa: ASSPGDSNQPQH
v_call: TRBV7-9; d_call: TRBD2; cdr3_aa: ASSLYGLAGGRAKNIQY
v_call: TRBV5-1; d_call: .; cdr3_aa: ASSPGPGALSYEQY
v_call: TRBV9; d_call: TRBD2; cdr3_aa: ASSPSALAGAGELF
v_call: TRBV5-4; d_call: .; cdr3_aa: ASSFESSTDTQY
v_call: TRBV5-1; d_call: .; cdr3_aa: ASSGVTQSSYNEQF
v_call: TRBV28; d_call: .; cdr3_aa: ASSFGSSGNTIY
v_call: TRBV5-6; d_call: .; cdr3_aa: ASSATGSGANVLT
v_call: TRBV7-3; d_call: .; cdr3_aa: ASSFSVNTEAF
v_call: TRBV11-2; d_call: .; cdr3_aa: ASSSRGRGNTEAF
v_call: TRBV19; d_call: .; cdr3_aa: ASSMPLRSTDTQY
v_call: TRBV28; d_call: .; cdr3_aa: ASSRRSRGYGYT
v_call: TRBV11-2; d_call: .; cdr3_aa: ASSVRADTY
v_call: TRBV27; d_call: TRBD1; cdr3_aa: ASSGRGQGFGNTIY
v_call: TRBV5-6; d_call: TRBD1; cdr3_aa: ASSLVQGASQHTEAF
v_call: TRBV3-1/TRBV3-2; d_call: .; cdr3_aa: ASSPRGVADTQY
v_call: TRBV21-1; d_call: .; cdr3_aa: ASSLRDSYNTGELF
v_call: TRBV24-1; d_call: .; cdr3_aa: ATSDVGWGYNYGYT
v_call: TRBV3-1/TRBV3-2; d_call: TRBD2; cdr3_aa: ASSVSPPSGISYEQY
v_call: TRBV6-5; d_call: TRBD1; cdr3_aa: ASSPGDRDRSGYT
v_call: TRBV19; d_call: TRBD1; cdr3_aa: ASSPRDRVVF
v_call: TRBV6-2/TRBV6-3; d_call: TRBD1; cdr3_aa: ASSYPGQLSSYEQY